This T cell receptor (beta chain) is from a study of cytomegalovirus exposure and HLA in healthy donors. It was with 60 Vbeta and 13 Jbeta primers that the PCR ran. Profiled with immunoSEQ multiplex PCR; TCRdb holds only in-frame clones, not every one. The sample has about 140,000 clones; the top ten hold around 2.2%. Whole-study findings and limits: The classifier reportedly diagnosed cytomegalovirus status with high sensitivity and specificity. Among the most significant clusters, several appeared linked to common viral pathogens in a later analysis. Productive rates of about 87% or about 30% were seen for most TCR beta V segments in an earlier analysis.

Turning to this clone: Its specificity is not known.

Between the trimmed V and J ends, which lost 0 bases and 7 bases, there was a span of 12 bases. The CDR3 has 14 amino acids. Per germline, CDR1 MNHEY and CDR2 SVGAGI. Samples came from healthy bone marrow donors. The V call is TRBV6-5, the J call TRBJ2-5; D perhaps matches TRBD1 (6 bases). This TCR came from a woman between 18 and 29 years old in good health and CMV-seronegative. The sequenced sample consisted of PBMCs. The CDR3 nucleotides read TGTGCCAGCAGTTACTCTTCAGGGGCTGGGACCCAGTACTTC. Translation gives CASSYSSGAGTQYF.